The 27 T cell receptor beta chains reported below all come from one sample, sequenced in a study of shared clonotypes between healthy human individuals. In the naive CD8 group, cells lacked CD45RO and were positively selected for CCR7, so terminally differentiated effector memory CD45RA+ cells were left out. Profiled with immunoSEQ multiplex PCR; TCRdb holds only in-frame clones, not every one. The sample has about 2.1 million clones; roughly 93% are singletons. Sequenced sample: naive CD8+ T cells from PBMCs. The receptor source for this set is a man younger than 30 in good health. Some clones in this sample may be carry-over from other donors' samples.

V usage is TRBV27 and J usage is TRBJ1-6, with a possible D match to TRBD1 (5 bases). Trimming pared 11 bases from V and 8 bases from J, leaving 19 bases between. Germline CDR1 MNHEY, CDR2 SMNVEV (reference sequence). The CDR3 is 14 residues long. The CDR3 region is CASKTPQGHSPLHF. The CDR3 coding sequence is TGTGCCTCCAAGACCCCCCAGGGACATTCACCCCTCCACTTT.

This chain joins TRBV28 and TRBJ1-4, with 9 positions matching TRBD1. The V and J ends lost 6 bases and 5 bases, in that order; junction bases with no gene match: 10. The CDR3 consists of 16 residues. CDR1 and CDR2 (germline): MDHEN, SYDVKM. The CDR3 nucleotides are TGTGCCAGCAGCCACCTTAACAGGGGGCTGAATGAAAAACTGTTTTTT. Residues: CASSHLNRGLNEKLFF.

This chain links TRBV28 with TRBJ2-5; 7 nucleotides align to TRBD2. The V gene's germline CDR1 is MDHEN and CDR2 SYDVKM. The CDR3 is 17 residues long. V was clipped by 2 bases and J by 5 bases; unmatched bases: 14. Written as DNA, the CDR3 is TGTGCCAGCAGTTTACCCAGCGGGGCCGACGTGTGGGAGACCCAGTACTTC. Its protein product is CASSLPSGADVWETQYF. The whole variable domain, remainder taken from reference TRBV28 and TRBJ2-5, is DVKVTQSSRYLVKRTGEKVFLECVQDMDHENMFWYRQDPGLGLRLIYFSYDVKMKEKGDIPEGYSVSREKKERFSLILESASTNQTSMYLCASSLPSGADVWETQYFGPGTRLLVL.

This rearrangement joins TRBV13 to TRBJ2-1, with 14 bases aligning to TRBD2. The CDR3 has 16 residues. J gave up 9 bases and V 5 bases, and 9 bases lay outside the gene matches. In germline, CDR1 is PRHDT, CDR2 FYEKMQ (reference sequence). The chain's CDR3 is CASSHGTSGSAREQFF. In DNA form, the CDR3 reads TGTGCCAGCAGCCACGGGACTAGCGGGAGTGCGCGTGAGCAGTTCTTC.

J is TRBJ2-7 and V is TRBV6-4; 14 positions match TRBD2. The CDR3 is 16 residues long. Trimming removed 6 bases from V and 4 bases from J; junction bases left unmatched: 8. Germline lookup yields CDR1 MRHNA and CDR2 SNTAGT. The CDR3 here is CASSGGLAGDRYEQYF. The CDR3 region has the DNA TGTGCCAGCAGCGGGGGACTAGCGGGAGATCGGTACGAGCAGTACTTC.

The chain is built from TRBV19 and TRBJ2-1; TRBD1 agrees at 7 bases. CDR1 and CDR2 (germline): LNHDA, SQIVND (reference sequence). This CDR3 spans 14 amino acids. The trim removed 3 bases at V and 4 bases at J, leaving 3 bases unmatched. The CDR3, as DNA: TGTGCCAGTAGTATTACCAGGGGGTACAATGAGCAGTTCTTC. This translates into CASSITRGYNEQFF.

The V gene is TRBV7-9, the J gene TRBJ2-1; perhaps TRBD1 as D (6 bases). Germline lookup yields CDR1 SEHNR and CDR2 FQNEAQ (reference sequence). Trimming pared 3 bases from V and 10 bases from J, leaving 19 bases between. The CDR3 is 15 amino acids. The CDR3 reads CASSLTKQGRNEQFF. The CDR3 region has the DNA TGTGCCAGCAGCTTGACAAAACAGGGACGGAACGAGCAGTTCTTC.

This clone was counted once. V usage is TRBV4-2 and J usage is TRBJ2-1; D gene ambiguous. The length of the CDR3 is 12 residues. The V and J ends lost 0 bases and 10 bases respectively, with 7 bases between them. In germline, CDR1 is LGHNA, CDR2 YNFKEQ. The CDR3 region is CASSQDPREQFF. The CDR3 region has the DNA TGTGCCAGCAGCCAAGATCCTCGGGAGCAGTTCTTC.

The J gene is TRBJ2-1, the V gene TRBV5-4; 7 bases agree with TRBD2. Germline V gives CDR1 SGHNT, CDR2 YYREEE (reference sequence). After removal of 4 bases from V and 8 bases from J, the junction contained 18 bases not matched to a gene. This CDR3 is built from 17 residues. This CDR3 reads CASSTSLGGRQRDEQFF. CDR3 sequence (DNA): TGTGCCAGCAGCACCTCCTTGGGGGGGAGGCAAAGGGATGAGCAGTTCTTC.

The rearrangement links TRBV7-9 to TRBJ1-3; no firm D call. CDR3 size: 14 residues. The germline V gene encodes CDR1 SEHNR and CDR2 FQNEAQ (reference sequence). V shed 5 bases and J shed 4 bases, with 12 bases lying between them. CDR3 protein: CASSQLKGGNTIYF. CDR3 in DNA: TGTGCCAGCAGCCAACTTAAGGGAGGAAACACCATATATTTT.

The chain combines TRBV4-1 with TRBJ2-2, with 11 positions matching TRBD2. Germline V lookup: CDR1 MGHRA, CDR2 YSYEKL. The V segment lost 0 bases and the J segment 0 bases; nucleotides outside the gene matches: 9. The CDR3 has 20 amino acids. The CDR3 protein is CASSQDRRLAGHANTGELFF. CDR3 coding DNA: TGCGCCAGCAGCCAAGATCGCCGACTAGCGGGACACGCGAACACCGGGGAGCTGTTTTTT.

As for this clone: Distinct nucleotide sequences in the sample also encode this CDR3. The chain recombines TRBV29-1 with TRBJ1-3; D is uncertain. CDR1 is SQVTM and CDR2 is ANQGSEA in the germline V gene. V dropped 4 bases and J dropped 0 bases, with 10 bases sitting between them. The CDR3 is 14 residues long. The CDR3 DNA reads TGCAGCGTTGGTACAGACTTCTCTGGAAACACCATATATTTT. Amino acids: CSVGTDFSGNTIYF. The entire variable domain, with the rest obtained from reference TRBV29-1 and TRBJ1-3, is as follows: SAVISQKPSRDICQRGTSLTIQCQVDSQVTMMFWYRQQPGQSLTLIATANQGSEATYESGFVIDKFPISRPNLTFSTLTVSNMSPEDSSIYLCSVGTDFSGNTIYFGEGSWLTVV.

CDR3 DNA: TGTGCCAGCAGCGTATCAGCCGGGACAGGGAGCTCCTACGAGCAGTACTTC. Residues: CASSVSAGTGSSYEQYF. This chain links TRBV9 with TRBJ2-7; the match to TRBD1 covers 9 bases. In germline, CDR1 is SGDLS, CDR2 YYNGEE. This CDR3 is built from 17 residues. J lost 0 bases, V lost 1 base, and 8 bases had no gene match. Full variable domain (remainder filled in from reference TRBV9 and TRBJ2-7): DSGVTQTPKHLITATGQRVTLRCSPRSGDLSVYWYQQSLDQGLQFLIQYYNGEERAKGNILERFSAQQFPDLHSELNLSSLELGDSALYFCASSVSAGTGSSYEQYFGPGTRLTVT.

In DNA, the CDR3 is TGTGCCAGCAGGACAGGCAAAGGTTCACCCCTCCACTTT. It is translated as CASRTGKGSPLHF. J is TRBJ1-6 and V is TRBV7-6, with D perhaps matching TRBD1 (6 bases). The CDR3 is 13 amino acids. V lost 6 bases and J 9 bases, leaving 12 bases between the germline ends. CDR1 is SGHVS and CDR2 is FNYEAQ in the germline V gene.

There are a few counts of this clone. The genes are TRBV16 and TRBJ2-1; TRBD2 matches at 13 bases. V lost 4 bases and J lost 5; bases outside the gene matches: 8. The CDR3 length is 17 residues. The germline V gene has CDR1 KGHSY and CDR2 FQNENV. The DNA of the CDR3 is TGTGCCAGCAGCCCCATCCCAGGGACTAGCGGGAACAATGAGCAGTTCTTC. Translated, it gives CASSPIPGTSGNNEQFF.

The chain employs TRBV13 and TRBJ2-7, with D unclear. CDR3 length: 12 amino acids. The V end lost 5 bases, the J end lost 1 base, and 6 bases lay between the germline ends. CDR1 and CDR2 from the germline V gene are PRHDT and FYEKMQ (reference sequence). The CDR3 region is CASSIDSYEQYF. The CDR3, as DNA: TGTGCCAGCAGCATTGATTCCTACGAGCAGTACTTC.

In the case of this clone: Other DNA sequences in the sample encode the same CDR3. This sequence joins TRBV2 and TRBJ1-1, with 9 bases aligning to TRBD1. V lost 8 bases, J lost 5 bases, and 6 bases stayed unmatched. The V gene's germline CDR1 is SNHLY and CDR2 FYNNEI. This CDR3 is 13 amino acids long. The CDR3 protein is CASRDRGATEAFF. DNA of the CDR3: TGTGCCAGCCGCGACAGGGGGGCAACTGAAGCTTTCTTT.

The chain recombines TRBV27 with TRBJ2-7, with a tentative D call TRBD1 (6 bases). Per the germline V gene, CDR1 is MNHEY and CDR2 is SMNVEV (reference sequence). V was pared by 0 bases and J by 12 bases, with 12 bases between. This CDR3 is built from 12 residues. The CDR3 bases are TGTGCCAGCAGTTTATCGGCAGGACAGCCGTACTTC. Protein sequence: CASSLSAGQPYF.

This clone has more than one count but fewer than ten. The chain combines TRBV4-1 with TRBJ1-1, with D perhaps TRBD1 (5 bases). Germline V gene sequence: CDR1 MGHRA, CDR2 YSYEKL. V was clipped by 0 bases and J by 0 bases, with 11 bases between them. The CDR3 loop spans 16 amino acids. The chain's CDR3 is CASSQEEGYMNTEAFF. The CDR3 nucleotides are TGCGCCAGCAGCCAAGAAGAGGGGTACATGAACACTGAAGCTTTCTTT.

J is TRBJ1-3 and V is TRBV7-8, with D possibly TRBD1 on 6 matching bases. The CDR3 is 16 amino acids. V shed 3 bases and J shed 4 bases, with 16 bases lying between them. CDR1 SGHVS and CDR2 FQNEAQ come from the germline V gene. The CDR3 DNA sequence: TGTGCCAGCAGCTTCAAGTCCGGGGGCTTGGGAAACACCATATATTTT. It specifies CASSFKSGGLGNTIYF.

This chain joins TRBV7-9 and TRBJ2-4; TRBD1 matches at 7 bases. Trimming took 5 bases from V and 13 from J; bases not matched to a gene: 14. The CDR3 spans 14 residues. CDR1 is SEHNR, CDR2 FQNEAQ, per germline (reference sequence). The CDR3 DNA is TGTGCCAGCAGCCCAGAGGGGGCTGGGTCCCTCCAGTACTTC. Translating gives CASSPEGAGSLQYF.

This clone has a single count. The chain combines TRBV7-9 with TRBJ2-7; tentatively, D is TRBD2 (6 bases). The CDR3 length is 14 residues. CDR1 and CDR2 from the germline V gene are SEHNR and FQNEAQ (reference sequence). Trimming shortened V by 5 bases and J by 4 bases, and 15 bases separated the two germline ends. The DNA of the CDR3 is TGTGCCAGCAGCCACGGGGGTCCTAGATACGAGCAGTACTTC. Translation: CASSHGGPRYEQYF.

V and J are TRBV29-1 and TRBJ2-1, with 13 positions matching TRBD2. The CDR3 runs to 17 residues. Germline V lookup: CDR1 SQVTM, CDR2 ANQGSEA. Trimming took 6 bases from V and 6 from J; bases not matched to a gene: 14. CDR3 sequence (DNA): TGCAGCGTGATACTAGCGGGAGGGGGGGAATGGGTCAATGAGCAGTTCTTC. It codes for CSVILAGGGEWVNEQFF.

The rearrangement links TRBV7-2 to TRBJ2-3, with D tentatively TRBD2 (5 bases). V gave up 5 bases and J gave up 2 bases, with 17 bases separating them. The CDR3 spans 16 residues. CDR1 and CDR2 from the germline V gene are SGHTA and FQGNSA. This CDR3 is CASSPGVRSDTDTQYF. The CDR3 coding sequence is TGTGCCAGCAGCCCCGGGGTCCGGTCTGACACAGATACGCAGTATTTT. Together with reference TRBV7-2 and TRBJ2-3, the CDR3 gives the full variable domain: GAGVSQSPSNKVTEKGKDVELRCDPISGHTALYWYRQSLGQGLEFLIYFQGNSAPDKSGLPSDRFSAERTGGSVSTLTIQRTQQEDSAVYLCASSPGVRSDTDTQYFGPGTRLTVL.

The chain's CDR3 is CASTSPRGNTIYF. The CDR3 DNA reads as TGTGCCAGTACCTCCCCGCGAGGAAACACCATATATTTT. This chain joins TRBV19 and TRBJ1-3; no firm D call. In germline, CDR1 is LNHDA, CDR2 SQIVND (reference sequence). The V end was cut by 7 bases, the J end by 4 bases, with 11 bases between. The CDR3 is 13 residues long.

The V call is TRBV28, the J call TRBJ2-3; 11 bases agree with TRBD2. Germline CDR1 reads MDHEN; CDR2 reads SYDVKM. The CDR3 consists of 19 residues. After removal of 6 bases from V and 0 bases from J, the junction contained 14 bases not matched to a gene. The CDR3 nucleotides read TGTGCCAGCAGCTCACATAGTATGGGACTAGCGGCTAGCACAGATACGCAGTATTTT. As protein: CASSSHSMGLAASTDTQYF.

The chain joins TRBV30 to TRBJ2-1; 8 nucleotides match TRBD2. The V gene's germline CDR1 is GTSNPN and CDR2 SVGIG (reference sequence). This CDR3 is 15 amino acids long. The ends lost 5 bases at V and 1 base at J; junction bases unmatched: 7. Here the CDR3 reads CAWSAGVSSYNEQFF. CDR3 DNA: TGTGCCTGGTCAGCGGGAGTTTCTTCCTACAATGAGCAGTTCTTC.